This T cell receptor beta chain was found in a study of blood T cell repertoires in COVID-19 (dated by TCRdb to the early 2020s). About the full investigation: Collaborator samples came from the United States, Italy and Spain and covered acute and convalescent phases of COVID-19. Where HLA class I and class II types were available, the types were taken from metadata supplied by the sample provider, not from assay-based typing. The dataset comprised deeply sampled blood TCRbeta repertoires from subjects exposed to, actively infected with, or recovered from COVID-19. The samples were drawn from two sources: the first 160 participants of the ongoing ImmuneRACE study, and 1,000 to 1,500 subjects contributed by 6 global collaborators. The repertoires were released in a freely available public database meant as a resource for research on the immune response to SARS-CoV-2. The sample metadata nearly always contained a de-identified subject ID, COVID-19 status, age in years and sex. The prospective study material was composed of cDNA or gDNA derived from T cells, B-cell-depleted T cells, or PBMCs.

The CDR3 runs 16 residues from the cysteine to the phenylalanine. The sequence is cut down to CDR3 DNA, 48 bases in frame from base 1. CDR1 and CDR2 are read off the germline V gene as WSHSY and SAAADI. A distance of 16 bases separates the germline ends of V and J, which lose 4 bases and 3 bases respectively. Each collaborating institution followed its own protocols to collect whole blood in K2EDTA tubes. For TCRbeta analysis, collaborators shipped samples in one of three forms: frozen whole blood, isolated PBMCs, or DNA extracted from either of those sample types. Beyond this particular receptor, the publication reports: How much clinical and demographic metadata was included differed by source and by participant, and the metadata was provided uncurated.

A note on this clone: The specificity of this receptor is unknown. It has no much larger one-base neighbor in the sample; base qualities were not kept.

The immunoSEQ Assay, a bias-controlled multiplex PCR, was used to amplify TCRbeta CDR3 regions from genomic DNA. In the source study's methods: The number of nucleated cells in each sample was estimated by amplification of reference gene primers within the assay. To quantify the absolute abundance of each unique TCRbeta CDR3 rearrangement, sequence reads were collapsed and filtered. For each sample, productive Simpson clonality was calculated as the square root of Simpson's diversity index over productive rearrangements. The source is immuneACCESS, and TCRdb retained only in-frame sequences with V and J called. Part of the clones is not carried over; for the studies checked, unresolved V genes explain less than half of this, and the remainder is unexplained. From that table come the V and J calls and clone size; the DNA was used to work out D and trimming. For this sample the table gives approximately 140,000 clones, of which more than 75% were detected only once. The biggest ten clones account for nearly 15% of the sample.

The TCR originated in a human donor with acute or convalescent COVID-19. The donor label of this sample is uncertain. The rearrangement combines TRBV10-2 with TRBJ1-5; the D gene is perhaps TRBD1, from 6 matching bases. Input material: peripheral blood. The CDR3 region has the sequence CASSGGAGVSNQPQHF. The bases read TGCGCCAGCAGTGGGGGAGCAGGGGTTTCCAATCAGCCCCAGCATTTT.